These T cell receptor beta chains were read from a single sample in a study of T cells in Graves' hyperthyroidism and ophthalmopathy. TCRdb reprocessed the multiplex PCR reads via MiXCR and lists one record per CDR3 protein. The table has hundreds of thousands of distinct CDR3 sequences, around 15% seen once. The sequencing input was blood. Every receptor here comes from a woman younger than 35 with Graves' hyperthyroidism. CDR3s include the opening cysteine and the closing phenylalanine or tryptophan. Each record gives: D gene, clone size, CDR3 length, J gene, V gene, CDR3 DNA, CDR3 protein. A D gene is named only where the DNA matches it firmly. Size is omitted from some rows. Given values are once, few, many or a class for expanded clones.

d_call: TRBD2
clone_size: many
cdr3_length: 15
j_call: TRBJ2-3
v_call: TRBV6-1
cdr3_nt: TGTGCCAGCAGTTCCCCCGGGACTAGCGGGAAGGGGCAGTATTTT
cdr3_aa: CASSSPGTSGKGQYF

d_call: TRBD2
clone_size: .
cdr3_length: 18
j_call: TRBJ2-7
v_call: TRBV28
cdr3_nt: TGTGCCAGCAGTTTACTCCGGACTAGCGGGGGAAGGGCCTACGAGCAGTACTTC
cdr3_aa: CASSLLRTSGGRAYEQYF

d_call: TRBD2
clone_size: few
cdr3_length: 18
j_call: TRBJ2-5
v_call: TRBV13
cdr3_nt: TGTGCCAGCAACAAGGGACTAGCGGGAGTAACGCAGGAAGAGACCCAGTACTTC
cdr3_aa: CASNKGLAGVTQEETQYF

d_call: TRBD1
clone_size: many
cdr3_length: 15
j_call: TRBJ2-7
v_call: TRBV2
cdr3_nt: TGTGCCAGCAGCCTAAGGGGGCTGATCTCCTACGAGCAGTACTTC
cdr3_aa: CASSLRGLISYEQYF

d_call: TRBD2
clone_size: .
cdr3_length: 17
j_call: TRBJ2-1
v_call: TRBV28
cdr3_nt: TGTGCCAGCAGCCCTTTGATAGCGGGCCCTTATAACAATGAGCAGTTCTTC
cdr3_aa: CASSPLIAGPYNNEQFF

d_call: TRBD2
clone_size: many
cdr3_length: 14
j_call: TRBJ2-1
v_call: TRBV20-1
cdr3_nt: TGCAGTGCTGGGACTAGCGGTTCCTACAATGAGCAGTTCTTC
cdr3_aa: CSAGTSGSYNEQFF

d_call: TRBD2
clone_size: .
cdr3_length: 18
j_call: TRBJ2-5
v_call: TRBV4-3
cdr3_nt: TGCGCCAGCAGCCAAGATCCCCGGACTAGCGGGAGTGGAGAGACCCAGTACTTC
cdr3_aa: CASSQDPRTSGSGETQYF

d_call: .
clone_size: many
cdr3_length: 15
j_call: TRBJ2-1
v_call: TRBV2
cdr3_nt: TGTGCCAGCAGTGCCGCAGCAGGGGGGTACAATGAGCAGTTCTTC
cdr3_aa: CASSAAAGGYNEQFF

d_call: TRBD1
clone_size: .
cdr3_length: 14
j_call: TRBJ2-1
v_call: TRBV6-5
cdr3_nt: TGTGCCAGCAGTTACGACAGGGGAAGGAATGAGCAGTTCTTC
cdr3_aa: CASSYDRGRNEQFF

d_call: .
clone_size: many
cdr3_length: 13
j_call: TRBJ2-7
v_call: TRBV20-1
cdr3_nt: TGCAGTGCTAGAGTGGGGAGCTCCTACGAGCAGTACTTC
cdr3_aa: CSARVGSSYEQYF